A selection of T cell receptor beta chains follows, all from one sample in a study of control samples from healthy donors and cancer patients. Sequencing used immunoSEQ multiplex PCR; TCRdb keeps in-frame clones, though not all of them. The repertoire holds some 410,000 clones, about 93% seen once, with over 5.5% in the top ten. Sequenced material: PBMCs. Every receptor here comes from a man aged 35 to 55 with head and neck cancer. CDR3s include the opening cysteine and the closing phenylalanine or tryptophan. A D gene is named only where the DNA matches it firmly. Some rows have no size entry. The others give once, few or many, or a class for an expanded clone.

TRBJ2-7 TRBV4-3 few TRBD1 CASSQDVGQGAGEQYF TGCGCCAGCAGCCAAGATGTTGGGCAGGGGGCTGGTGAGCAGTACTTC
TRBJ2-3 TRBV11-3 NA NA CASSPSPSGEESGCTDTQYF TGTGCCAGCAGCCCCTCCCCCTCAGGGGAAGAATCGGGATGCACAGATACGCAGTATTTT
TRBJ1-1 TRBV10-2 few TRBD1 CASSKQGANTEAFF TGCGCCAGCAGCAAGCAGGGGGCGAACACTGAAGCTTTCTTT
TRBJ2-3 TRBV9 NA NA CASSVGSTDTQYF TGTGCCAGCAGCGTAGGAAGCACAGATACGCAGTATTTT
TRBJ1-4 TRBV25-1 once NA CASSDWQDNEKLFF TGTGCCAGCAGTGATTGGCAGGATAATGAAAAACTGTTTTTT
TRBJ1-3 TRBV9 NA TRBD1 CASSEDRAGGNTIYF TGTGCCAGCAGCGAAGACAGGGCGGGTGGAAACACCATATATTTT
TRBJ2-3 TRBV29-1 NA TRBD2 CSVELAGPSDTQYF TGCAGCGTTGAACTAGCGGGACCATCAGATACGCAGTATTTT
TRBJ2-1 TRBV11-3 once TRBD1 CASSLTGTVYNEQFF TGTGCCAGCAGCTTGACCGGGACAGTCTACAATGAGCAGTTCTTC
TRBJ1-2 TRBV3-1/TRBV3-2 once NA CASSQETGISNYGYTF TGTGCCAGCAGCCAAGAAACAGGGATCTCTAACTATGGCTACACCTTC
TRBJ2-7 TRBV6-1 NA TRBD1 CASSEGQGVEQYF TGTGCCAGCAGTGAGGGACAGGGGGTCGAGCAGTACTTC
TRBJ2-2 TRBV28 NA NA CASSPWTGVAGGAGELFF TGTGCCAGCAGTCCCTGGACAGGGGTAGCGGGAGGCGCCGGGGAGCTGTTTTTT
TRBJ1-6 TRBV6-1 NA NA CASSETFLQADSPLHF TGTGCCAGCAGTGAAACTTTCTTACAGGCAGATTCACCCCTCCACTTT
TRBJ1-2 TRBV11-2 NA TRBD1 CASSPYRGPANYGYTF TGTGCCAGCAGCCCCTACAGGGGCCCAGCTAACTATGGCTACACCTTC
TRBJ1-2 TRBV28 few NA CASRGPTFGGYTF TGTGCCAGCAGAGGCCCGACTTTTGGTGGCTACACCTTC
TRBJ2-2 TRBV7-3 once NA CASSLNPGTGELFF TGTGCCAGCAGCTTAAACCCCGGGACCGGGGAGCTGTTTTTT
TRBJ2-3 TRBV2 NA NA CASSPALGTDTQYF TGTGCCAGCAGCCCAGCGCTGGGCACAGATACGCAGTATTTT